This T cell receptor beta chain was retrieved from a study of response to subunit inactivated influenza vaccine. Study findings and constraints: The authors proposed limited new T cell recruitment per seasonal influenza vaccination.

Each CDR3 protein gets one entry after TCRdb re-called the RT-PCR reads with MiXCR. This repertoire shows approximately 530,000 distinct CDR3 sequences, more than 7% found once; its top ten account for roughly 14%. A remark on this clonotype: What it binds is not known.

The CDR3 consists of 13 residues. CDR1 SGHVS and CDR2 FQNEAQ come from the germline V gene. The V and J ends lost 5 bases and 8 bases respectively, with 14 bases between them. The source of this sequence is a man aged 45 to 70 who received an inactivated influenza vaccine. The V and J genes are TRBV7-8 and TRBJ2-3, with no clear D. Sample: PBMCs from blood, taken approximately 25 months after vaccination. CDR3 nucleotides: TGTGCCAGCAGCCCGTCGATCGGTGTTACGCAGTATTTT. It encodes CASSPSIGVTQYF.